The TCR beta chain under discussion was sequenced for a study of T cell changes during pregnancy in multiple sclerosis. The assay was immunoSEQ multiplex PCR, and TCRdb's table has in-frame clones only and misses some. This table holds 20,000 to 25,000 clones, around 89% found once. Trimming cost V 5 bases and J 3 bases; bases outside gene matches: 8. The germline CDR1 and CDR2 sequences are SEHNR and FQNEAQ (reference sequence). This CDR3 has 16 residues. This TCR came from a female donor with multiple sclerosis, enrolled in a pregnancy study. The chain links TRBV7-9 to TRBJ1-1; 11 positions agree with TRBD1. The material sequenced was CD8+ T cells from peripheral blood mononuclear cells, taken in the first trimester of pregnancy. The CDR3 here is CASSGGQGAYDTEAFF. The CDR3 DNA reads TGTGCCAGCAGCGGTGGACAGGGGGCATACGACACTGAAGCTTTCTTT.